This TCR beta chain stems from a study of glioma-infiltrating T cells. Amplification of TCR alpha and beta CDR3 regions from RNA used iRepertoire nested multiplex PCR. TCRdb analysed the multiplex PCR reads with MiXCR anew, one entry per CDR3 protein. The repertoire holds approximately 400,000 distinct CDR3 sequences, roughly two fifths seen once, with approximately 12% in the top ten. CDR1 and CDR2 from the germline V gene are MDHEN and SYDVKM. The germline V and J ends were trimmed by 7 bases and 8 bases, with 9 bases remaining between them. The CDR3 totals 11 residues. This clonotype has a handful of counts.

V and J are TRBV28 and TRBJ2-1; D is unresolved. The sequence came from a human donor with low-grade glioma or glioblastoma, undergoing nonglioma brain surgery, or in good health (not recorded which). Material for sequencing was glioma tissue, nonneoplastic brain tissue, or PBMCs (not recorded which). This CDR3 reads CASNDIHEQFF. DNA of the CDR3: TGTGCCAGCAATGATATCCATGAGCAGTTCTTC.